Listed here are 28 T cell receptor beta chains from one sample, sequenced in a study of blood T cell repertoires in COVID-19. Some clones are missing from TCRdb's copy, which holds only in-frame ones; the method was immunoSEQ multiplex PCR. The repertoire holds approximately 210,000 clones, with approximately 86% as singletons. Sequencing was done on a sample of PBMCs or T cells enriched from blood (not recorded which). The receptors were gathered from a woman in her forties or fifties with acute COVID-19.

The chain is built from TRBV7-3 and TRBJ2-5; TRBD2 matches at 8 bases. The CDR3 sequence is 13 residues long. With 2 bases clipped from V and 7 bases from J, the junction kept 3 bases outside the gene matches. CDR1 is SGHTA and CDR2 is FQGTGA in the germline V gene. CDR3 sequence (DNA): TGTGCCAGCAGCTTAGGAAGCGGGGGGACCCAGTACTTC. This codes for CASSLGSGGTQYF.

This chain uses TRBV7-8 with TRBJ1-1; D unresolved. The germline V gene encodes CDR1 SGHVS and CDR2 FQNEAQ. V gave up 3 bases and J gave up 4 bases, with 12 bases separating them. This CDR3 contains 14 residues. The DNA of the CDR3 is TGTGCCAGCAGCTTCGTCCAGGCGGGCACTGAAGCTTTCTTT. This encodes CASSFVQAGTEAFF.

The CDR3 DNA reads as TGTGCCAGCAGCGAACAGGGAGCCAACTATGGCTACACCTTC. Translating it yields CASSEQGANYGYTF. The gene calls are TRBV28 and TRBJ1-2, with D tentatively TRBD1 (6 bases). This CDR3 contains 14 residues. V lost 6 bases, J lost 2 bases, and 13 bases lay in between. CDR1 and CDR2 (germline): MDHEN, SYDVKM.

The V call is TRBV9, the J call TRBJ2-7; tentative D call: TRBD2 (5 bases). This CDR3 contains 15 residues. From germline, CDR1 is SGDLS and CDR2 YYNGEE. The germline V and J ends were trimmed by 0 bases and 6 bases, with 16 bases remaining between them. CDR3 loop: CASSVGDLGVAEQYF. Here the CDR3 DNA reads TGTGCCAGCAGCGTAGGGGATTTGGGAGTTGCCGAGCAGTACTTC. Supplemented by reference TRBV9 and TRBJ2-7, the full variable domain reads DSGVTQTPKHLITATGQRVTLRCSPRSGDLSVYWYQQSLDQGLQFLIQYYNGEERAKGNILERFSAQQFPDLHSELNLSSLELGDSALYFCASSVGDLGVAEQYFGPGTRLTVT.

This rearrangement joins TRBV7-2 to TRBJ2-7, with 9 bases matching TRBD1. J was trimmed by 7 bases and V by 4 bases; bases with no gene match: 8. Germline values: CDR1 SGHTA, CDR2 FQGNSA. The CDR3 is 14 residues long. CDR3 bases: TGTGCCAGCAGCTCCGGACAGGGGCATGGGGAGCAGTACTTC. It is translated as CASSSGQGHGEQYF.

The chain has TRBV3-1 (or the pseudogene TRBV3-2) and TRBJ2-5; weak D call: TRBD1 (7 bases). CDR1 and CDR2 from the germline V gene are LGHDT and YNNKEL (reference sequence). The CDR3 extends over 19 amino acids. V was clipped by 4 bases and J by 5 bases, with 29 bases between them. CDR3 in amino acids: CASSPKYPGGGTDRETQYF. The CDR3 DNA is TGTGCCAGCAGCCCCAAGTACCCCGGGGGCGGGACAGACAGGGAGACCCAGTACTTC.

This chain uses TRBV29-1 with TRBJ1-1, with D possibly TRBD1 on 6 matching bases. With 0 bases removed from V and 1 base from J, the gap between germline ends came to 9 bases. The CDR3 runs to 14 residues. The germline gives CDR1 SQVTM, CDR2 ANQGSEA. This CDR3 reads CSVEEGTKNTEAFF. The CDR3 bases are TGCAGCGTTGAAGAGGGGACAAAGAACACTGAAGCTTTCTTT. The full variable domain, in which reference TRBV29-1 and TRBJ1-1 provide the parts outside the CDR3, is SAVISQKPSRDICQRGTSLTIQCQVDSQVTMMFWYRQQPGQSLTLIATANQGSEATYESGFVIDKFPISRPNLTFSTLTVSNMSPEDSSIYLCSVEEGTKNTEAFFGQGTRLTVV.

The sample holds a few counts of this clone. The chain is built from TRBV10-3 and TRBJ1-3; TRBD1 agrees at 10 bases. From germline, CDR1 is ENHRY and CDR2 SYGVKD. The V segment lost 6 bases and the J segment 8 bases; nucleotides outside the gene matches: 16. The CDR3 has 17 residues. CDR3: CAIRGPGPGQGLDTIYF. The CDR3 DNA reads TGTGCCATCAGGGGGCCAGGTCCGGGACAGGGGTTAGACACCATATATTTT.

The chain uses TRBV9 and TRBJ1-6; D gene uncertain. The CDR3 is made up of 14 amino acids. Germline CDR1 and CDR2: SGDLS and YYNGEE. V was clipped by 1 base and J by 7 bases, with 9 bases between them. The CDR3 protein is CASSVRPGNSPLHF. For the CDR3, the DNA is TGTGCCAGCAGCGTACGCCCGGGGAATTCACCCCTCCACTTT.

V is TRBV5-1 and J is TRBJ2-7; the match to TRBD2 covers 9 bases. This CDR3 has 14 amino acids. From germline, CDR1 is SGHRS and CDR2 YFSETQ. Trimming cost V 4 bases and J 6 bases; bases outside gene matches: 8. This CDR3 is CASSPRTSVSEQYF. The CDR3 nucleotides read TGCGCCAGCAGCCCCCGGACTAGCGTGTCCGAGCAGTACTTC.

There are a few counts of this clone. The rearrangement links TRBV5-1 to TRBJ1-2, with no clear D. The CDR3 consists of 13 residues. Germline CDR1 is SGHRS and CDR2 is YFSETQ. Between the trimmed V and J ends, which lost 7 bases and 8 bases, there was a span of 18 bases. CDR3 nucleotide sequence: TGCGCCAGCCACGTCAGGTCCCTTCAAGGCTACACCTTC. This encodes CASHVRSLQGYTF.

This chain joins TRBV7-2 and TRBJ2-1; weak D call: TRBD2 (6 bases). Trimming left V 2 bases short and J 3 bases short, with 17 bases between. CDR1 is SGHTA, CDR2 FQGNSA, per germline. CDR3 length equals 17 residues. Here the CDR3 DNA reads TGTGCCAGCAGCTTACTCGGAGGTGGAGCGGGCTACAATGAGCAGTTCTTC. Translation gives CASSLLGGGAGYNEQFF.

Only one count was recorded for this clone. The chain carries TRBV11-3 and TRBJ2-2; D not resolved. There are 13 residues in the CDR3. CDR1 and CDR2 from the germline V gene are SGHNT and YENEEA. The germline V and J ends were trimmed by 3 bases and 8 bases, with 10 bases remaining between them. CDR3 in amino acids: CASSFETPGELFF. The CDR3 DNA reads as TGTGCCAGCAGCTTCGAGACTCCGGGGGAGCTGTTTTTT.

This chain joins TRBV27 and TRBJ2-7; possibly TRBD2 for D (6 bases). V was shortened by 6 bases and J by 3 bases, with 18 bases between the two germline ends. Germline lookup yields CDR1 MNHEY and CDR2 SMNVEV (reference sequence). The length of the CDR3 is 15 residues. DNA of the CDR3: TGTGCCAGCAGCAACCGGGGGTCACGAGGCTACGAGCAGTACTTC. Translation gives CASSNRGSRGYEQYF.

This clone was found a few times. The CDR3 region is CAMGQGLLYGYTF. The CDR3 DNA sequence: TGTGCCATGGGACAGGGCCTCCTCTATGGCTACACCTTC. The rearrangement uses TRBV10-3 and TRBJ1-2, with 9 bases lining up with TRBD1. This CDR3 has 13 amino acids. In germline, CDR1 is ENHRY, CDR2 SYGVKD. The V segment lost 9 bases and the J segment 4 bases; nucleotides outside the gene matches: 6.

The V call is TRBV3-1 (or the pseudogene TRBV3-2), the J call TRBJ1-4; possible D gene TRBD1, 5 bases. This CDR3 is 14 amino acids long. V was clipped by 3 bases and J by 8 bases, with 13 bases between them. Germline loops: CDR1 LGHDT, CDR2 YNNKEL (reference sequence). The CDR3 is CASSQGGVGEKLFF. CDR3 nucleotide sequence: TGTGCCAGCAGCCAGGGGGGAGTTGGGGAAAAACTGTTTTTT.

This chain connects TRBV7-8 to TRBJ2-1; 10 bases fit TRBD2. Per the germline V gene, CDR1 is SGHVS and CDR2 is FQNEAQ. This CDR3 has 15 amino acids. The V and J ends lost 1 base and 5 bases, in that order; junction bases with no gene match: 2. CDR3 in DNA: TGTGCCAGCAGCTTAGAGCGGGAGGGGAACAATGAGCAGTTCTTC. Protein sequence: CASSLEREGNNEQFF.

Concerning this clone: Other DNA sequences within the sample encode an identical CDR3. The chain is built from TRBV7-9 and TRBJ1-2, with a possible D match to TRBD1 (5 bases). The germline V and J ends were trimmed by 1 base and 2 bases, with 5 bases remaining between them. Germline CDR1 reads SEHNR; CDR2 reads FQNEAQ (reference sequence). This CDR3 has 13 amino acids. The CDR3 here is CASSLGQNYGYTF. For the CDR3, the DNA is TGTGCCAGCAGCTTAGGACAGAACTATGGCTACACCTTC.

The rearrangement uses TRBV29-1 and TRBJ2-5, with a tentative D call TRBD1 (6 bases). V lost 4 bases to trimming and J lost 1 base, with 7 bases between them. CDR3 size: 12 residues. CDR1 is SQVTM, CDR2 ANQGSEA, per germline. The CDR3 DNA follows: TGCAGCGTTGGGACAGCCCAAGAGACCCAGTACTTC. Protein: CSVGTAQETQYF.

V and J are TRBV6-5 and TRBJ2-7, with D possibly TRBD1 on 6 matching bases. The CDR3 sequence is 16 residues long. V lost 0 bases and J 0 bases, leaving 12 bases between the germline ends. Germline V gene lookup returns CDR1 MNHEY and CDR2 SVGAGI. CDR3 sequence: CASSYSGAKSSYEQYF. DNA of the CDR3: TGTGCCAGCAGTTACTCGGGGGCGAAAAGCTCCTACGAGCAGTACTTC.

The table lists this clone with a few counts. J is TRBJ2-7 and V is TRBV6-5; 8 bases map to TRBD1. The CDR3 extends over 14 amino acids. Germline trimming cut 2 bases from V and 2 bases from J; bases unmatched to any gene: 2. CDR1 MNHEY and CDR2 SVGAGI come from the germline V gene. The CDR3 loop is CASSYGTGAYEQYF. As DNA, the CDR3 is TGTGCCAGCAGTTACGGGACAGGTGCCTACGAGCAGTACTTC.

As to this clone: Sequence at one end of the junction differs from germline and may be a read error. The chain carries TRBV7-2 and TRBJ2-5, with a tentative D call TRBD2 (5 bases). Germline V gene lookup returns CDR1 SGHTA and CDR2 FQGNSA. The CDR3 has 16 residues. CDR3 bases: TGTGCCAGCAGCTTAGGCGGACCGGGGATGCAAGCGACCCAGTACTTC. Translation gives CASSLGGPGMQATQYF.

The V call is TRBV7-3, the J call TRBJ2-6; TRBD1 might be the D (6 bases). V lost 6 bases and J lost 3, with 12 bases in between. Germline V CDR1 and CDR2: SGHTA, FQGTGA. The CDR3 consists of 15 residues. This CDR3 reads CASSLQGGGANVLTF. The CDR3 DNA follows: TGTGCCAGCAGTTTACAGGGTGGTGGGGCCAACGTCCTGACTTTC.

The CDR3 loop is CASSAGFSGNTIYF. For the CDR3, the DNA is TGTGCCAGCAGCGCAGGGTTCTCTGGAAACACCATATATTTT. The chain couples TRBV11-2 to TRBJ1-3; TRBD1 is a possible D gene (5 bases). V lost 5 bases to trimming and J lost 0 bases, with 8 bases between them. This CDR3 contains 14 residues. Germline assignment: CDR1 SGHAT and CDR2 FQNNGV.

This clone was found a few times. The V gene is TRBV7-9, the J gene TRBJ2-7; TRBD2 might be the D (6 bases). V was shortened by 5 bases and J by 0 bases, with 17 bases between the two germline ends. The CDR3 spans 16 residues. CDR1 is SEHNR, CDR2 FQNEAQ, per germline (reference sequence). The CDR3 loop is CASSVGGAGLSYEQYF. The CDR3 nucleotides are TGTGCCAGCAGCGTAGGAGGGGCGGGACTCTCCTACGAGCAGTACTTC.

The chain recombines TRBV6-4 with TRBJ2-1; D perhaps matches TRBD2 (6 bases). Germline V CDR1 and CDR2: MRHNA, SNTAGT. The ends were cut back, 0 bases at V and 2 bases at J, with 14 bases in the middle. The CDR3 loop spans 17 amino acids. CDR3 DNA: TGTGCCAGCAGTGACTCTACAACGGGAGAACCCTACAATGAGCAGTTCTTC. Translated: CASSDSTTGEPYNEQFF.

The CDR3 DNA reads as TGTGCCAGCAGCTTTTACGGGAGGAGCAATCAGCCCCAGCATTTT. Residues: CASSFYGRSNQPQHF. The chain combines TRBV5-6 with TRBJ1-5, with D hard to call. Germline CDR1 SGHDT, CDR2 YYEEEE. V was cut by 2 bases and J by 1 base, with 10 bases left in between. CDR3 length: 15 residues.

This clone is a singleton in its sample. The chain is built from TRBV10-3 and TRBJ2-3, with TRBD2 matching over 9 bases. The CDR3 is made up of 14 amino acids. Germline V CDR1 and CDR2: ENHRY, SYGVKD. The V and J ends lost 6 bases and 1 base, in that order; junction bases with no gene match: 2. DNA of the CDR3: TGTGCCATCAGCCGGACTAGCGGCACAGATACGCAGTATTTT. Its protein is CAISRTSGTDTQYF.